A single sample gave rise to the 8 T cell receptor beta chains below, sequenced in a study of blood T cell repertoires in COVID-19. Some clones are missing from TCRdb's copy, which holds only in-frame ones; the method was immunoSEQ multiplex PCR. This table has approximately 220,000 clones, about 85% appearing once. Sequencing was done on a sample of peripheral blood. These receptors all stem from a man in his forties or fifties with acute or convalescent COVID-19.

The chain recombines TRBV5-1 with TRBJ2-2; possibly TRBD1 for D (5 bases). The CDR3 runs to 15 residues. V lost 0 bases and J lost 0, with 6 bases in between. Germline lookup yields CDR1 SGHRS and CDR2 YFSETQ. Written as DNA, the CDR3 is TGCGCCAGCAGCTTGGACAGGACGAACACCGGGGAGCTGTTTTTT. It specifies CASSLDRTNTGELFF.

CDR3 loop: CASLAGQIDTGELFF. CDR3 nucleotide sequence: TGTGCCAGTTTGGCGGGACAGATAGACACCGGGGAGCTGTTTTTT. V gene TRBV19 combines with J gene TRBJ2-2; possible D gene TRBD1, 7 bases. From germline, CDR1 is LNHDA and CDR2 SQIVND (reference sequence). Trimming left V 8 bases short and J 3 bases short, with 16 bases between. The CDR3 covers 15 residues. The full variable domain, completed using reference TRBV19 and TRBJ2-2, is DGGITQSPKYLFRKEGQNVTLSCEQNLNHDAMYWYRQDPGQGLRLIYYSQIVNDFQKGDIAEGYSVSREKKESFPLTVTSAQKNPTAFYLCASLAGQIDTGELFFGEGSRLTVL.

The V and J genes are TRBV2 and TRBJ1-3; 7 nucleotides align to TRBD1. Per the germline V gene, CDR1 is SNHLY and CDR2 is FYNNEI. The V gene end was trimmed by 8 bases and the J gene end by 4 bases; junction bases not matched to a gene: 14. The CDR3 runs to 16 residues. The CDR3 region is CASDDRAGEKGNTIYF. CDR3 DNA sequence: TGTGCCAGCGATGACAGGGCAGGGGAGAAAGGAAACACCATATATTTT.

The V gene is TRBV18, the J gene TRBJ2-2; D is perhaps TRBD2 (7 bases). Per germline, CDR1 KGHSH and CDR2 LQKENI. This CDR3 comprises 16 residues. V was clipped by 3 bases and J by 4 bases, with 15 bases between them. CDR3 sequence (DNA): TGTGCCAGCTCACCCACACACAGGGAGGGCACCGGGGAGCTGTTTTTT. It specifies CASSPTHREGTGELFF.

This clone was counted a single time. The gene calls are TRBV7-9 and TRBJ2-5; TRBD1 matches at 8 bases. V lost 8 bases to trimming and J lost 4 bases; unmatched junction nucleotides: 6. CDR3 length equals 13 residues. Germline CDR1 reads SEHNR; CDR2 reads FQNEAQ (reference sequence). CDR3 sequence: CASLLDRGETQYF. The CDR3 DNA sequence: TGTGCCAGCCTTCTTGACAGGGGAGAGACCCAGTACTTC.

Concerning this clone itself: A junction end diverges from the germline sequence, so it may reflect a read error. The rearrangement joins TRBV5-5 to TRBJ1-2; D is undetermined. The germline CDR1 and CDR2 sequences are SGHKS and YYEKEE (reference sequence). This CDR3 region has 12 residues. The CDR3: CASSLGLAAGYF. For the CDR3, the DNA is TGTGCCAGCAGCTTGGGGTTAGCGGCGGGGTACTTC. The whole variable domain, filled in from reference TRBV5-5 and TRBJ1-2, reads DAGVTQSPTHLIKTRGQQVTLRCSPISGHKSVSWYQQVLGQGPQFIFQYYEKEERGRGNFPDRFSARQFPNYSSELNVNALLLGDSALYLCASSLGLAAGYFGSGTRLTVV.

The gene calls are TRBV6-4 and TRBJ1-5, with D perhaps TRBD1 (6 bases). V lost 4 bases and J lost 1, with 23 bases in between. This CDR3 is 19 amino acids long. The germline V gene encodes CDR1 MRHNA and CDR2 SNTAGT. The CDR3 DNA is TGTGCCAGCAGTGGGGAAGGGAGGGGGTTCCATGGGAGCAATCAGCCCCAGCATTTT. Translating gives CASSGEGRGFHGSNQPQHF.

CDR3 nucleotides: TGTGCCAGCAGTGACTTTACAACAGGGGCTGAAGCTTTCTTT. Translating it yields CASSDFTTGAEAFF. V gene TRBV6-4 combines with J gene TRBJ1-1; 7 nucleotides line up with TRBD1. The trim removed 1 base at V and 6 bases at J, leaving 5 bases unmatched. Germline-derived CDR1 and CDR2 are MRHNA and SNTAGT. The length of the CDR3 is 14 residues.